This T cell receptor (beta chain) was documented in a study of cytotoxic CD8 clonotypes in ibrutinib-treated CLL. General study points: Public clonotypes (which were uncommon) either contracted or remained stable on treatment.

The assay was immunoSEQ multiplex PCR, and TCRdb's table has in-frame clones only and misses some. Here the sample spans some 200,000 clones, 70% being singletons. Trimming took 7 bases from V and 3 from J; bases not matched to a gene: 9. This CDR3 spans 14 amino acids. CDR1 and CDR2 (germline): SEHNR, FQNEAQ (reference sequence). Points on this clone: Its antigen is not known.

This chain links TRBV7-9 with TRBJ2-7; the match to TRBD1 covers 7 bases. This sequence was found in a human donor with chronic lymphocytic leukemia. Sequences were derived from PBMCs, sampled after 12 months of ibrutinib treatment. CDR3 loop: CASTPRDRIYEQYF. Here the CDR3 DNA reads TGTGCCAGCACCCCCAGGGACAGAATCTACGAGCAGTACTTC.